One sample yielded the 21 T cell receptor beta chains listed below, sequenced in a study of T cell clusters in autoimmune cytopenias. TRB was amplified by touch-down multiplex PCR, primer pools A and B combined. Each CDR3 protein gets one entry in TCRdb, which reprocessed the multiplex PCR reads and gives no DNA. The sample holds 3,800 or so distinct CDR3 sequences. TRB amplification used around 270 ng of peripheral blood genomic DNA. Sequenced material: peripheral blood. Every receptor here comes from a human donor with an autoimmune cytopenia or autoimmune hepatitis (not recorded which).

This clonotype shows up as medium-sized by frequency. The chain has TRBV27 and TRBJ2-7; TCRdb selects TRBD1, and the lack of DNA leaves this call unchecked. CDR1 is MNHEY, CDR2 SMNVEV, per germline (reference sequence). This CDR3 comprises 16 residues. The CDR3 spells CASSLRPTGVAYEQYF.

Judged by frequency, this clonotype is medium-sized (0.01 to 0.1%). The V call is TRBV5-5, the J call TRBJ2-6. Germline assignment: CDR1 SGHKS and CDR2 YYEKEE (reference sequence). This CDR3 region has 17 residues. The CDR3 sequence is CASSLGAAWSGANVLTF.

The chain has TRBV27 and TRBJ1-2; TCRdb lists TRBD1, though no DNA is available to test this call. This CDR3 is 15 amino acids long. CDR1 and CDR2 from the germline V gene are MNHEY and SMNVEV (reference sequence). The CDR3: CASSSWDRGNYGYTF.

This clonotype is deemed medium-sized by its frequency. The chain uses TRBV6-5 and TRBJ2-2. The CDR3 consists of 15 residues. The germline V gene has CDR1 MNHEY and CDR2 SVGAGI. This CDR3 is CASTAGTANTGELFF.

This clonotype ranks as medium-sized in terms of frequency. This chain's CDR3 is CASSLHSGANVLTF. V is TRBV12-3 or TRBV12-4 and J is TRBJ2-6. The CDR3 is 14 amino acids.

Considering frequency, this clonotype is medium-sized. The chain is built from TRBV6-5 and TRBJ2-5; the TCRdb D gene call, TRBD1, has no DNA to confirm it. The CDR3 is made up of 15 amino acids. From germline, CDR1 is MNHEY and CDR2 SVGAGI. The CDR3 loop is CASSPGGAGAETQYF.

In terms of frequency, this clonotype is medium-sized (0.01 to 0.1%). The chain recombines TRBV15 with TRBJ1-6. CDR3 length: 13 residues. CDR1 LNHNV and CDR2 YYDKDF come from the germline V gene (reference sequence). CDR3 residues: CATSRELYSPLHF.

Measured by frequency, this clonotype is medium-sized (0.01 to 0.1%). V is TRBV20-1 and J is TRBJ2-1; TCRdb picks TRBD1, but there is no DNA to check that call. This CDR3 is 14 amino acids long. Looked up from germline, CDR1 is DFQATT and CDR2 is SNEGSKA (reference sequence). The CDR3 region is CSAHAAGVPSEQFF.

This clonotype is labeled medium-sized (0.01 to 0.1%) based on frequency. The chain joins TRBV6-5 to TRBJ1-1. This CDR3 is 13 amino acids long. Germline V gene lookup returns CDR1 MNHEY and CDR2 SVGAGI. The CDR3: CASSYDRETEAFF.

The V gene is TRBV27, the J gene TRBJ1-2. Germline lookup yields CDR1 MNHEY and CDR2 SMNVEV (reference sequence). The CDR3 loop spans 15 amino acids. The CDR3: CASSQLGDPYYGYTF.

The J gene is TRBJ2-2, the V gene TRBV12-3 or TRBV12-4; TCRdb's D gene call, TRBD2, goes unchecked for lack of DNA. This CDR3 contains 15 residues. Here the CDR3 reads CASSIAGGLTGELFF.

The CDR3 spells CAWSGTGNRQPQHF. The genes are TRBV30 and TRBJ1-5; the TCRdb call, TRBD1, lacks DNA for checking. The CDR3 runs to 14 residues. Looked up from germline, CDR1 is GTSNPN and CDR2 is SVGIG (reference sequence).

Its frequency marks this clonotype as medium-sized. The chain carries TRBV6-5 and TRBJ2-5; TCRdb's D call of TRBD1 is untestable without DNA. The CDR3 loop spans 14 amino acids. Germline V CDR1 and CDR2: MNHEY, SVGAGI. This CDR3 reads CASSYMGAAETQYF.

By frequency, this clonotype is medium-sized. The gene calls are TRBV6-6 and TRBJ2-3; TCRdb proposes TRBD1, but this gene call is untestable without DNA. CDR1 is MNHNY and CDR2 is SVGAGI in the germline V gene (reference sequence). The CDR3 extends over 15 amino acids. The CDR3: CASSPPTGSTDTQYF.

This clonotype shows up as medium-sized by frequency. The genes are TRBV30 and TRBJ1-2; with no DNA, the TCRdb D assignment of TRBD1 cannot be verified. Germline loops: CDR1 GTSNPN, CDR2 SVGIG (reference sequence). The CDR3 length is 13 residues. This CDR3 reads CACSRGASYGYTF.

Measured by frequency, this clonotype is medium-sized (0.01 to 0.1%). The rearrangement uses TRBV5-6 and TRBJ2-3. Per germline, CDR1 SGHDT and CDR2 YYEEEE. The CDR3 sequence is 12 residues long. This CDR3 is CASNQWADTQYF.

The rearrangement uses TRBV19 and TRBJ2-5; TCRdb's D call of TRBD2 is untestable without DNA. CDR3 size: 15 residues. Germline-derived CDR1 and CDR2 are LNHDA and SQIVND (reference sequence). Here the CDR3 reads CASSISTSGAETQYF.

Its frequency marks this clonotype as medium-sized. The rearrangement uses TRBV6-4 and TRBJ2-2; no DNA is available, so the TRBD2 call from TCRdb remains unchecked. The CDR3 is 17 amino acids. Germline V gene data show CDR1 as MRHNA and CDR2 as SNTAGT. The CDR3 sequence: CASSRRGATGDTGELFF.

V and J are TRBV29-1 and TRBJ2-7; the TRBD1 assignment by TCRdb is unverifiable without DNA. CDR3 length equals 12 residues. The germline CDR1 and CDR2 sequences are SQVTM and ANQGSEA. Here the CDR3 reads CSGGQGGNEQYF.

This chain's CDR3 is CASSYLTPNRVEAFF. The chain carries TRBV6-2 or TRBV6-3 and TRBJ1-1; TCRdb selects TRBD1, and the lack of DNA leaves this call unchecked. Germline V lookup: CDR1 MNHEY, CDR2 SVGEGT. The CDR3 extends over 15 amino acids.

This chain's CDR3 is CASRAQRGRMPDTQYF. The chain uses TRBV28 and TRBJ2-3; TCRdb picks TRBD2, but there is no DNA to check that call. CDR1 and CDR2 (germline): MDHEN, SYDVKM. The CDR3 has 16 residues.